This is a list of T cell receptor beta chains from one sample in a study of T-cell reconstitution after alpha-beta-depleted transplantation in children. TCRdb fed the PCR reads into MiXCR, producing one record per CDR3 protein. The table includes under 250,000 distinct CDR3 sequences, roughly a quarter detected once. This specimen was PBMCs, mostly from graft donor cells, taken 360 days after TCRalphabeta/CD19-depleted stem cell transplant. The receptors originated from a female patient between 2 and 15 years old who had a stem cell transplant for congenital amegakaryocytic thrombocytopenia, so the T cells may come from the graft donor. Both conserved end residues are part of each CDR3. Each record gives: V gene, D gene, J gene, clone size, CDR3 DNA, CDR3 protein. D genes are given only for firm matches. The listing skips clone size in some rows; elsewhere it reads once, few, many or a size class.

>TRBV27|TRBD2|TRBJ2-3|few
TGTGCCAGCAGTCCCACCCCGGGACTAGTAATCACGCAGTATTTT
CASSPTPGLVITQYF
>TRBV28|NA|TRBJ2-7|NA
TGTGCCAGCAGTTTTGGGCAGTTTCTTGCCTACGAGCAGTACTTC
CASSFGQFLAYEQYF
>TRBV20-1|NA|TRBJ2-7|few
TGCATTGGGGTGGGGGGGCCCTACGAGCAGTACTTC
CIGVGGPYEQYF
>TRBV12-3/TRBV12-4|TRBD2|TRBJ2-7|many
TGTGCCAGCAGTTTAGTGGGACTAGCGGCCTACGAGCAGTACTTC
CASSLVGLAAYEQYF
>TRBV20-1|NA|TRBJ1-2|once
TGCAGTGCTAGAGATCGGGCGGGCCGCGGGGGCTACACCTTC
CSARDRAGRGGYTF
>TRBV4-1|TRBD2|TRBJ2-5|NA
TGCGCCAGCAGCCAAGGGGAAGCGGGGGGCTTCCAAGAGACCCAGTACTTC
CASSQGEAGGFQETQYF
>TRBV19|TRBD1|TRBJ2-5|NA
TGTGCCAGTAGACAGGGGGAAGAGACCCAGTACTTC
CASRQGEETQYF
>TRBV5-1|NA|TRBJ2-7|NA
TGCGCCAGCAGCTGGGACCTTCCCGACTACGAGCAGTACTTC
CASSWDLPDYEQYF
>TRBV27|TRBD1|TRBJ1-2|few
TGTGCCAGCAGTTCGGGACAGGGGGCTTACCACTATGGCTACACCTTC
CASSSGQGAYHYGYTF
>TRBV12-3/TRBV12-4|NA|TRBJ2-2|many
TGTGCCAGCAGTCCGCGGACGCGGGAGCTGTTTTTT
CASSPRTRELFF
>TRBV5-1|NA|TRBJ2-1|NA
TGCGCCAGCAGCTCACAAGGGGATGAGCAGTTCTTC
CASSSQGDEQFF
>TRBV5-1|TRBD2|TRBJ2-7|NA
TGCGCCAGCAGCCCGACTAGCGGGAGTAACGAGCAGTACTTC
CASSPTSGSNEQYF
>TRBV5-6|TRBD2|TRBJ2-1|NA
TGTGCCAGCACCCCGTTTAGCGGGGGCTACAATGAGCAGTTCTTC
CASTPFSGGYNEQFF
>TRBV29-1|NA|TRBJ1-1|NA
TGCAGCGTTGACCCCGCGGGGAACACTGAAGCTTTCTTT
CSVDPAGNTEAFF
>TRBV12-3/TRBV12-4|TRBD1|TRBJ1-5|few
TGTGCCAGCAATCAGGGGGTTAGCCAGCCCCAGCATTTT
CASNQGVSQPQHF
>TRBV5-1|NA|TRBJ2-7|once
TGCGCCAGCAGCTTGAGGGCAAACGAGCAGTACTTC
CASSLRANEQYF
>TRBV3-1|TRBD1|TRBJ2-1|NA
TGTGCCAGCAGCCCGGCGACAGGGAACCCCTACAATGAGCAGTTCTTC
CASSPATGNPYNEQFF
>TRBV2|TRBD1|TRBJ2-5|few
TGTGCCAGCGGTTACAGGGGGTACCAAGAGACCCAGTACTTC
CASGYRGYQETQYF
>TRBV20-1|TRBD2|TRBJ2-1|NA
TGCAGTGCTAGTCGGGGACTAGCACCCTACAATGAGCAGTTCTTC
CSASRGLAPYNEQFF
>TRBV7-2|NA|TRBJ2-5|NA
TGTGCCAGCAGCTTAGCGTCGAGACTAGAGACCCAGTACTTC
CASSLASRLETQYF
>TRBV12-3/TRBV12-4|NA|TRBJ1-1|NA
TGTGCCAGCAGTGAACCACGGACAGAAGCTTTCTTT
CASSEPRTEAFF
>TRBV6-5|NA|TRBJ1-5|few
TGTGCCAGCAGTTACTCACCAGTTCATCAGCCCCAGCATTTT
CASSYSPVHQPQHF
>TRBV7-9|NA|TRBJ1-1|few
TGTGCCAGCAGCTTAGCGTTGTATAGCGATAGCACTGAAGCTTTCTTT
CASSLALYSDSTEAFF
>TRBV6-6|TRBD1|TRBJ2-7|NA
TGTGCCAGCAGTCGACAGGGGAGGCACGAGCAGTACTTC
CASSRQGRHEQYF
>TRBV27|NA|TRBJ2-7|few
TGTGCCAGCAGTAAGCTACCGGGAGAACAGGCGCAGTACTTC
CASSKLPGEQAQYF
>TRBV2|NA|TRBJ2-5|few
TGTGCCAGCAGGAACCTAGGGAAGGAGACCCAGTACTTC
CASRNLGKETQYF
>TRBV28|TRBD2|TRBJ2-1|NA
TGTGCCAGCAGTGCGCCTAGGACTAGGAAGTACAATGAGCAGTTCTTC
CASSAPRTRKYNEQFF
>TRBV12-3/TRBV12-4|TRBD2|TRBJ2-3|few
TGTGCCAGCAGTCCCCTAGCGGGAGGGCCCGGAGATACGCAGTATTTT
CASSPLAGGPGDTQYF
>TRBV12-3/TRBV12-4|TRBD2|TRBJ2-5|many
TGTGCCAGCAGTTTAGGGACTAGTGGGGAGACCCAGTACTTC
CASSLGTSGETQYF
>TRBV11-2|NA|TRBJ2-1|NA
TGTGCCAGCAGCCGTACAGGGAAGAGCTCCTACAATGAGCAGTTCTTC
CASSRTGKSSYNEQFF
>TRBV29-1|NA|TRBJ1-2|NA
TGCAGCGTTGAAGATAATACAGCTGGCTACACCTTC
CSVEDNTAGYTF
>TRBV6-5|NA|TRBJ1-4|NA
TGTGCCAGCAGTTACTCACACGCAACTAATGAAAAACTGTTTTTT
CASSYSHATNEKLFF
>TRBV12-3/TRBV12-4|NA|TRBJ2-5|many
TGTGCCAGCAGTTTAGCGCTGAGCCCCCGAGAGACCCAGTACTTC
CASSLALSPRETQYF
>TRBV14|NA|TRBJ2-1|few
TGTGCCAGCAGCCAGCCCCCGGGACTTGTTGAGCAGTTCTTC
CASSQPPGLVEQFF
>TRBV28|TRBD2|TRBJ2-1|NA
TGTGCCAGCAGTATTAGCGGGGGGGCCCCTGAGCAGTTCTTC
CASSISGGAPEQFF
>TRBV7-3|TRBD2|TRBJ2-3|NA
TGTGCCAGCAGCTTATGGGGCGGGAGTTCTACAGATACGCAGTATTTT
CASSLWGGSSTDTQYF
>TRBV4-3|NA|TRBJ1-1|NA
TGCGCCAGCAGCCACGGAGGGGCGGAGGCTTTCTTT
CASSHGGAEAFF
>TRBV5-1|NA|TRBJ2-7|few
TGCGCCAGCAGCCCAGACTGGAGCGGTCGGTACGAGCAGTACTTC
CASSPDWSGRYEQYF
>TRBV5-6|NA|TRBJ2-5|NA
TGTGCCAGCAGCCCGACAGTACAAGAGACCCAGTACTTC
CASSPTVQETQYF
>TRBV12-3/TRBV12-4|TRBD1|TRBJ1-6|few
TGTGCCAGCAGTCCCGGACAGGTTTATAATTCACCCCTCCACTTT
CASSPGQVYNSPLHF
>TRBV7-6|NA|TRBJ2-2|once
TGTGCCAGCAGCTTGCGACGCCAGGCGGTGGCCGGGGAGCTGTTTTTT
CASSLRRQAVAGELFF
>TRBV5-1|TRBD1|TRBJ1-5|NA
TGCGCCAGCAGCCTAACAGGGGGCCACAATCAGCCCCAGCATTTT
CASSLTGGHNQPQHF
>TRBV6-1|NA|TRBJ2-4|NA
TGTGCCAGCAACAACCGGGACCAAAACATTCAGTACTTC
CASNNRDQNIQYF
>TRBV14|NA|TRBJ2-3|NA
TGTGCCAGCAGCCAAAGATCGGGGGCCTGGTCAGATACGCAGTATTTT
CASSQRSGAWSDTQYF
>TRBV6-5|NA|TRBJ1-4|NA
TGTGCCAGCAGTTACGCCTCGGGACACCATTGGACTAATGAAAAACTGTTTTTT
CASSYASGHHWTNEKLFF
>TRBV30|TRBD1|TRBJ1-1|few
TGTGCCACCCTCAGGGGGCGCGGGAACACTGAAGCTTTCTTT
CATLRGRGNTEAFF
>TRBV13|TRBD1|TRBJ1-2|once
TGTGCCAGCAGCTCCGAAGCGGGACAGGGACCCCACTATGGCTACACCTTC
CASSSEAGQGPHYGYTF
>TRBV7-8|TRBD1|TRBJ1-3|few
TGTGCCAGCAGCGGGGGACAGGGAAACACCATATATTTT
CASSGGQGNTIYF
>TRBV5-6|TRBD1|TRBJ2-1|NA
TGTGCCAGCAGCAAGACAGGGCGAGACTACAATGAGCAGTTCTTC
CASSKTGRDYNEQFF
>TRBV13|NA|TRBJ2-7|many
TGTGCCAGCAGCGTCGGGATGTACGAGCAGTACTTC
CASSVGMYEQYF
>TRBV20-1|NA|TRBJ2-1|NA
TGCAGTGCCCGGGTTGGGGGCAGCATCGATGAGCAGTTCTTC
CSARVGGSIDEQFF
>TRBV3-1|TRBD2|TRBJ2-7|NA
TGTGCCAGCAGCCCGACTAGCTTCTCCACCTACGAGCAGTACTTC
CASSPTSFSTYEQYF
>TRBV20-1|NA|TRBJ2-1|NA
TGCAGTGCTCCCGATGGGAAGCGTCCGGACAATGAGCAGTTCTTC
CSAPDGKRPDNEQFF
>TRBV4-2|NA|TRBJ1-1|NA
TGTGCCAGCAGCCAAGAAATGGCGGTTTTCGGCACTGAAGCTTTCTTT
CASSQEMAVFGTEAFF
>TRBV5-1|NA|TRBJ2-5|once
TGCGCCAGCAGCTTGGAGGCAGCCCAAGAGACCCAGTACTTC
CASSLEAAQETQYF
>TRBV11-3|NA|TRBJ2-3|NA
TGTGCCAGCAGCTTAGCCCCGGGACCACAAGATACGCAGTATTTT
CASSLAPGPQDTQYF
>TRBV3-1|NA|TRBJ2-7|many
TGTGCCAGCAGCCAAGGCCGTTACTACGAGCAGTACTTC
CASSQGRYYEQYF
>TRBV12-3/TRBV12-4|NA|TRBJ1-6|NA
TGTGCCAGCAGTTTAAGTAACAGTAATTCACCCCTCCACTTT
CASSLSNSNSPLHF
>TRBV5-6|TRBD1|TRBJ2-3|few
TGTGCCAGCAGCTTGGCCTCAGGGGGCGGGTCAGATACGCAGTATTTT
CASSLASGGGSDTQYF
>TRBV28|NA|TRBJ2-3|NA
TGTGCCAGCAGCCCGGCGCGGGCAGATACGCAGTATTTT
CASSPARADTQYF